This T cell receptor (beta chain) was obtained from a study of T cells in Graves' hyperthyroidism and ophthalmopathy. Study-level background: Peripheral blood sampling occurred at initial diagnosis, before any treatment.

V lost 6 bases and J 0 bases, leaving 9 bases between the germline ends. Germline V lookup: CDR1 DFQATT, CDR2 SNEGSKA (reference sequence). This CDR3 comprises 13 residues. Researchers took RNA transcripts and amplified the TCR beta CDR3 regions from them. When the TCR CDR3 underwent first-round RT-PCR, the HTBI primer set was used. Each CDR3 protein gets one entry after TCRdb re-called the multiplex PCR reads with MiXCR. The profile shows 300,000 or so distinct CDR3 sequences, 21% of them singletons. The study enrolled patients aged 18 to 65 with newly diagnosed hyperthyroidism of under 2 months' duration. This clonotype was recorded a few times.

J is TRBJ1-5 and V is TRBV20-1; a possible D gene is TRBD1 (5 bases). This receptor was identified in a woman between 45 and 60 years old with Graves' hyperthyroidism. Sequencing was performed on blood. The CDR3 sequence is CSAGVDSNQPQHF. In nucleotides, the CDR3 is TGCAGTGCGGGGGTCGATAGCAATCAGCCCCAGCATTTT.